The rows below give T cell receptor beta chains drawn from one sample of a study of T cells in Graves' hyperthyroidism and ophthalmopathy. TCRdb reprocessed the multiplex PCR reads with MiXCR, giving one entry per CDR3 protein. The sample consists of 300,000 to 400,000 distinct CDR3 sequences, roughly 23% of them appearing once. The material sequenced was blood. These receptors all stem from a woman aged 50 to 65 with Graves' hyperthyroidism. The CDR3 runs from the conserved cysteine through the conserved F or W. Each record gives: CDR3 DNA, CDR3 protein, clone size, V gene, D gene, J gene. The D gene is left open where the match is weak. Size is stated for part of the rows, as once, few or many counts, or as a class when the clone is expanded.

TGTGCCAGCAGCCAAGGCCTAGGGGGCTTGAATGAGCAGTTCTTC,CASSQGLGGLNEQFF,many,TRBV3-1,TRBD1,TRBJ2-1
TGTGCCAGCAGCGGCATCTACGAGCAGTACTTC,CASSGIYEQYF,many,TRBV3-1,-,TRBJ2-7
TGCGCCAGCAGTGAGTCGGGGGGGGGTTTGATGAATTCACCCCTCCACTTT,CASSESGGGLMNSPLHF,many,TRBV10-2,-,TRBJ1-6
TGTGCCAGCAGCTTTGGACAGTACAATGAGCAGTTCTTC,CASSFGQYNEQFF,many,TRBV11-2,-,TRBJ2-1
TGTGCCAGCAGCTCCTCGAGCACCGGGGAGCTGTTTTTT,CASSSSSTGELFF,many,TRBV7-3,-,TRBJ2-2
TGTGCCAGCAGTGAAGGCAGGGCGCCTTACCAAGAGACCCAGTACTTC,CASSEGRAPYQETQYF,once,TRBV25-1,-,TRBJ2-5
TGCAGTGCTAGAGCTAGCGCCACAGATACGCAGTATTTT,CSARASATDTQYF,many,TRBV20-1,-,TRBJ2-3
TGTGCCAGCAGTTACTCAAAGTCGCTAGCGGGAAGGAACACGCAGTATTTT,CASSYSKSLAGRNTQYF,-,TRBV6-6,TRBD2,TRBJ2-3
TGTGCCAGCAGTGCCGGGGGGCGACTCCAAGAGACCCAGTACTTC,CASSAGGRLQETQYF,-,TRBV28,-,TRBJ2-5
TGTGCCAGCAGATACCCGGGACTTCGCTCTGGGGCCAACGTCCTGACTTTC,CASRYPGLRSGANVLTF,many,TRBV11-2,-,TRBJ2-6
TGCAGTGCTCGCTTAACTAGCGGGGGGGCACCGCAGTATTTT,CSARLTSGGAPQYF,few,TRBV20-1,TRBD2,TRBJ2-3
TGTGCCAGCAGACGTGGACCGAACACTAAAGCTTTCTTT,CASRRGPNTKAFF,-,TRBV5-5,-,TRBJ1-1
TGTGCCAGCAGTGGCAGGGGACGGGATACGCAGTATTTT,CASSGRGRDTQYF,many,TRBV12-3/TRBV12-4,-,TRBJ2-3
TGTGCCAGCTCACCGACTAGCGGGAATTCCTACGAGCAGTACTTC,CASSPTSGNSYEQYF,many,TRBV18,TRBD2,TRBJ2-7
TGTGCCAGCAGAATAGCGGGAGAGGGGAAAGAGACCCAGTACTTC,CASRIAGEGKETQYF,-,TRBV3-1,TRBD2,TRBJ2-5
TGCAGTGCTAGAGATTTAACTAGCGGGCACACAGATACGCAGTATTTT,CSARDLTSGHTDTQYF,many,TRBV20-1,TRBD2,TRBJ2-3
TGTGCTAGCAGCCCCAACGCGGGGGGTACAGATACGCAGTATTTT,CASSPNAGGTDTQYF,many,TRBV7-7,TRBD2,TRBJ2-3
TGTGCCAGCAGTTCCATGGGCAGGACCCAAGAGACCCAGTACTTC,CASSSMGRTQETQYF,-,TRBV6-5,-,TRBJ2-5
TGTGCCAGCAGCCACGAATGGGGACAGGGGTACGGCGAGCAGTACTTC,CASSHEWGQGYGEQYF,many,TRBV7-6,TRBD1,TRBJ2-7
TGTGCCAGCAGCCCGGGACTAGCGGGCTACGAGCAGTCCTTC,CASSPGLAGYEQSF,-,TRBV18,TRBD2,TRBJ2-7
TGTGCCAGCAGTTTCAGGGGGTACCAGTACTTC,CASSFRGYQYF,-,TRBV27,TRBD1,TRBJ2-5
TGTGCCAGCAGCTTAGCGCTATGGACAGGGGCCAATGAGCAGTTCTTC,CASSLALWTGANEQFF,many,TRBV7-9,TRBD1,TRBJ2-1
TGTGCCAGCAGCCCTAGTAGTTGGTTCTCCGGGGAGCTGTTTTTT,CASSPSSWFSGELFF,many,TRBV12-3/TRBV12-4,-,TRBJ2-2
TGTGCCAGCAGTGGGGACAGGGGCTATGGCTACACCTTC,CASSGDRGYGYTF,once,TRBV2,TRBD1,TRBJ1-2
TGTGCCAGCAGCTCTAGCGGGGGGTTCTCCCACGAGCAGTACTTC,CASSSSGGFSHEQYF,many,TRBV2,TRBD2,TRBJ2-7
TGCAGTGCTAGAGATCCCCTGGTTAGCGGGAGGGTGAATGAGCAGTTCTTC,CSARDPLVSGRVNEQFF,many,TRBV20-1,TRBD2,TRBJ2-1
TGTGCCAGCAGCCGCGGGACAGCCTCCTACGAGCAGTACTTC,CASSRGTASYEQYF,-,TRBV7-8,-,TRBJ2-7
TGTGCCAGCAGTTACTCGGCAGGGAACTCCTACGAGCAGTACTTC,CASSYSAGNSYEQYF,-,TRBV6-7,-,TRBJ2-7
TGTGCCAGCAGCCAATCGGGGAGGGTACAGCCCCAGCATTTT,CASSQSGRVQPQHF,many,TRBV3-1,-,TRBJ1-5
TGCGCCAGCAGCTTGGCCCCGCAGAACAATGAGCAGTTCTTC,CASSLAPQNNEQFF,many,TRBV5-1,-,TRBJ2-1
TGTGCTAGTGGTTTGGGGACTAGCACAGATACGCAGTATTTT,CASGLGTSTDTQYF,-,TRBV12-5,-,TRBJ2-3
TGTGCCAGCTCACCACAGTACGCCTACGAGCAGTACTTC,CASSPQYAYEQYF,many,TRBV18,-,TRBJ2-7
TGTGCCAGCAGGGGCGGAAACATTCAGTACTTC,CASRGGNIQYF,many,TRBV27,-,TRBJ2-4
TGTGCCAGCAGCAGCGGGAGCGGGACAGATACGCAGTATTTT,CASSSGSGTDTQYF,many,TRBV7-8,TRBD2,TRBJ2-3
TGCGCCAGCAGCTTGTTCGACGGGGGGTACCAAGAGACCCAGTACTTC,CASSLFDGGYQETQYF,many,TRBV5-1,TRBD2,TRBJ2-5
TGTGCCACCGGGTCGAACCAGCCCCAGCATTTT,CATGSNQPQHF,-,TRBV2,-,TRBJ1-5
TGTGCCAGTATCGCAGGGTATAGCAATCAGCCCCAGCATTTT,CASIAGYSNQPQHF,once,TRBV19,-,TRBJ1-5
TGTGCCATCAGTGTCGACAGCTACTCCTACGAGCAGTACTTC,CAISVDSYSYEQYF,-,TRBV10-3,-,TRBJ2-7
TGCGCCAGCAGTGACGGAGGGCGGACCTCCTACGAGCAGTACTTC,CASSDGGRTSYEQYF,-,TRBV10-2,-,TRBJ2-7
TGTGCCAGCTCACCACCGACAGTCCAAGAGACCCAGTACTTC,CASSPPTVQETQYF,many,TRBV18,-,TRBJ2-5
TGTGTCAGCAGTTCAGGACAGGGGCACTATGGCTACACCTTC,CVSSSGQGHYGYTF,many,TRBV28,TRBD1,TRBJ1-2
TGCGCCAGCAGCTTGAACCCGCACTATGGCTACACCTTC,CASSLNPHYGYTF,-,TRBV5-1,-,TRBJ1-2